This passage covers 26 T cell receptor beta chains from one sample sequenced in a study of response to subunit inactivated influenza vaccine. One entry per CDR3 protein results from TCRdb running MiXCR on the RT-PCR reads. The sample includes under 800,000 distinct CDR3 sequences, about 15% of them seen just once. The starting material was PBMCs from blood, obtained about 14 days before vaccination. These TCRs come from a man in his fifties or sixties who received an inactivated influenza vaccine.

This clonotype occurred a few times. V is TRBV7-8 and J is TRBJ2-1; D is unclear. V lost 1 base, J lost 4 bases, and 23 bases lay in between. The CDR3 extends over 19 amino acids. Germline V gene lookup returns CDR1 SGHVS and CDR2 FQNEAQ. The CDR3 DNA follows: TGTGCCAGCAGCTTAGTAGGTAGCAGTCCCCACCCGGGTTACAATGAGCAGTTCTTC. This translates into CASSLVGSSPHPGYNEQFF. Variable domain in full (rest from reference TRBV7-8 and TRBJ2-1): GAGVSQSPRYKVAKRGQDVALRCDPISGHVSLFWYQQALGQGPEFLTYFQNEAQLDKSGLPSDRFFAERPEGSVSTLKIQRTQQEDSAVYLCASSLVGSSPHPGYNEQFFGPGTRLTVL.

The V gene is TRBV6-1, the J gene TRBJ2-3; TRBD1 matches 8 bases. Germline V gives CDR1 MNHNS, CDR2 SASEGT. This CDR3 comprises 17 residues. V shed 4 bases, J shed 3 bases, and the junction held 12 bases outside the gene matches. This chain's CDR3 is CASSGKGQGAWTDTQYF. The CDR3 bases are TGTGCCAGCAGTGGAAAGGGGCAGGGGGCTTGGACAGATACGCAGTATTTT.

This clonotype was counted only a few times. The chain uses TRBV20-1 and TRBJ2-7, with TRBD1 matching 10 bases. Germline CDR1 reads DFQATT; CDR2 reads SNEGSKA (reference sequence). The CDR3 totals 13 residues. The V and J ends lost 4 bases and 5 bases, in that order; junction bases with no gene match: 5. The DNA for the CDR3 is TGCAGTGCTAAGGGACAGGGGACCCACGAGCAGTACTTC. It encodes CSAKGQGTHEQYF.

There are a few counts of this clonotype. The chain joins TRBV5-6 to TRBJ2-2; TRBD2 matches at 7 bases. This CDR3 contains 15 residues. The germline V gene has CDR1 SGHDT and CDR2 YYEEEE. The J segment lost 3 bases and the V segment lost 1 base, leaving 3 bases of the junction unmatched. In DNA form, the CDR3 reads TGTGCCAGCAGCTTGCGAACTAGCGACACCGGGGAGCTGTTTTTT. Protein product: CASSLRTSDTGELFF.

This clonotype was picked up many times. This chain joins TRBV20-1 and TRBJ2-1, with 9 bases that match TRBD2. Germline V gene data show CDR1 as DFQATT and CDR2 as SNEGSKA (reference sequence). J was trimmed by 8 bases and V by 0 bases; bases with no gene match: 11. This CDR3 is 16 amino acids long. Written as DNA, the CDR3 is TGCAGTGCTAGAGATTTGGCTAGCGGGATTATGTATGAGCAGTTCTTC. It yields the protein CSARDLASGIMYEQFF.

This clonotype has more than one count but fewer than ten. The chain employs TRBV12-3 or TRBV12-4 and TRBJ2-5; D perhaps matches TRBD1 (6 bases). The V end lost 6 bases, the J end lost 2 bases, and 22 bases lay between the germline ends. The CDR3 loop spans 17 amino acids. The CDR3 loop is CASSLRAGTTVQETQYF. The CDR3 coding sequence is TGTGCCAGCAGCCTTAGAGCCGGGACAACCGTTCAAGAGACCCAGTACTTC.

The chain recombines TRBV6-1 with TRBJ2-1; D remains ambiguous. The CDR3 runs to 14 residues. Germline V gives CDR1 MNHNS, CDR2 SASEGT. V lost 10 bases to trimming and J lost 0 bases, with 13 bases between them. The CDR3 coding sequence is TGTGCCACCAGGCAGGCCCGCTCCTACAATGAGCAGTTCTTC. Translated: CATRQARSYNEQFF.

In this sample, this clonotype turned up a few times. V and J are TRBV3-1 and TRBJ1-4; D gene unclear. CDR3 length: 15 amino acids. The germline CDR1 and CDR2 sequences are LGHDT and YNNKEL (reference sequence). The germline V and J ends were trimmed by 10 bases and 7 bases, with 22 bases remaining between them. CDR3 nucleotide sequence: TGTGCCATGGCCCCCCGACCTGGCAATAGTGAAAAACTGTTTTTT. Its translation: CAMAPRPGNSEKLFF.

This clonotype was counted at least ten times. The J gene is TRBJ2-2, the V gene TRBV4-3; 7 bases align to TRBD1. From germline, CDR1 is LGHNA and CDR2 YSLEER. Germline trimming cut 2 bases from V and 2 bases from J; bases unmatched to any gene: 5. The CDR3 length is 16 residues. The chain's CDR3 is CASSQPTGLNTGELFF. The CDR3 DNA sequence: TGCGCCAGCAGCCAACCGACAGGGTTAAACACCGGGGAGCTGTTTTTT.

This clonotype occurred a few times. This chain uses TRBV7-9 with TRBJ1-3; tentative D call: TRBD1 (6 bases). Germline V gene data show CDR1 as SEHNR and CDR2 as FQNEAQ (reference sequence). The length of the CDR3 is 13 residues. Trimming removed 5 bases from V and 8 bases from J, with 13 bases in between. The CDR3 reads CASSPRGADTIYF. As DNA, the CDR3 is TGTGCCAGCAGCCCACGGGGGGCAGACACCATATATTTT.

The chain joins TRBV11-2 to TRBJ1-1; TRBD1 aligns across 11 bases. The CDR3 is 17 residues long. Trimming at V came to 1 base and at J to 7 bases, leaving 11 bases not matched to a gene. The V gene's germline CDR1 is SGHAT and CDR2 FQNNGV. CDR3 sequence (DNA): TGTGCCAGCAGCTTAGTGGGGACAGGGGGACGAAGGGGTGAAGCTTTCTTT. Encoded protein: CASSLVGTGGRRGEAFF.

This clonotype was counted between two and nine times. This chain connects TRBV29-1 to TRBJ1-2; D remains ambiguous. CDR3 length: 13 amino acids. Germline values: CDR1 SQVTM, CDR2 ANQGSEA. V lost 4 bases and J lost 5, with 14 bases in between. Here the CDR3 DNA reads TGCAGCGTTGTTGGCAGCCGGATTTATGGCTACACCTTC. Protein product: CSVVGSRIYGYTF.

This clonotype was seen repeatedly, ten times or more. The V and J genes are TRBV11-2 and TRBJ1-2; TRBD1 matches 11 bases. Germline trimming cut 5 bases from V and 4 bases from J; bases unmatched to any gene: 18. This CDR3 contains 19 residues. The germline V gene has CDR1 SGHAT and CDR2 FQNNGV. CDR3 loop: CASSPSGGRGQGAVYGYTF. In DNA form, the CDR3 reads TGTGCCAGCAGCCCCAGTGGAGGACGAGGACAGGGGGCCGTCTATGGCTACACCTTC.

This clonotype was counted only a few times. The rearrangement links TRBV7-2 to TRBJ2-1, with unresolved D. The CDR3 contains 11 residues. The germline gives CDR1 SGHTA, CDR2 FQGNSA. Trimming pared 5 bases from V and 8 bases from J, leaving 7 bases between. The CDR3 region has the DNA TGTGCCAGCAGCCGAAGCTATGAGCAGTTCTTC. The encoded protein is CASSRSYEQFF.

This clonotype has more than one count but fewer than ten. Here the CDR3 reads CASSLSISTDTQYF. In DNA, the CDR3 is TGTGCCAGCAGCTTGTCCATTAGCACAGATACGCAGTATTTT. The gene calls are TRBV5-5 and TRBJ2-3; the D is unclear. The CDR3 is 14 residues long. V was cut by 1 base and J by 0 bases, with 6 bases left in between. From germline, CDR1 is SGHKS and CDR2 YYEKEE (reference sequence).

Concerning this clonotype itself: A read error is possible here, since a much larger clone lies one base away. V usage is TRBV7-4 and J usage is TRBJ2-3; 7 bases map to TRBD1. Looked up from germline, CDR1 is SGHVT and CDR2 is SQSDAQ. CDR3 length: 17 residues. Here the CDR3 DNA reads TGTGCCACCAGCCAAGACAAGGCCCCGCAGGGGGTAGATACGCAGTATTTT. It is translated as CATSQDKAPQGVDTQYF. The full variable domain, rest sourced from reference TRBV7-4 and TRBJ2-3, is GAGVSQSPRYKVAKRGRDVALRCDSISGHVTLYWYRQTLGQGSEVLTYSQSDAQRDKSGRPSGRFSAERPERSVSTLKIQRTEQGDSAVYLCATSQDKAPQGVDTQYFGPGTRLTVL.

This clonotype has a handful of counts. The gene calls are TRBV30 and TRBJ2-7, with TRBD2 identical over 8 bases. With 3 bases clipped from V and 7 bases from J, the junction kept 14 bases outside the gene matches. There are 15 residues in the CDR3. CDR1 and CDR2 (germline): GTSNPN, SVGIG (reference sequence). CDR3 residues: CAWRVWDGRAGEQYF. The CDR3 coding sequence is TGTGCCTGGAGAGTCTGGGACGGGAGGGCCGGGGAGCAGTACTTC.

This clonotype was recorded a few times. This chain joins TRBV7-2 and TRBJ1-5; perhaps TRBD1 as D (5 bases). This CDR3 has 14 residues. V dropped 5 bases and J dropped 0 bases, with 8 bases sitting between them. CDR1 is SGHTA, CDR2 FQGNSA, per germline. CDR3 nucleotide sequence: TGTGCCAGCAGCGGGACTTATAGCAATCAGCCCCAGCATTTT. Protein sequence: CASSGTYSNQPQHF.

In this sample, this clonotype turned up many times. One end of the junction varies from germline; a read error may be responsible. V is TRBV5-1 and J is TRBJ2-7, with D perhaps TRBD1 (5 bases). Germline V CDR1 and CDR2: SGHRS, YFSETQ. The CDR3 covers 12 residues. CDR3 DNA sequence: TGTGCCAGCAGCTTAGAAGGGGACGAGCAGTACTTC. It specifies CASSLEGDEQYF.

The count of this clonotype is one. The chain combines TRBV5-4 with TRBJ2-7; TRBD2 matches at 11 bases. From germline, CDR1 is SGHNT and CDR2 YYREEE (reference sequence). V gave up 3 bases and J gave up 6 bases; unmatched junction bases: 8. This CDR3 has 15 amino acids. CDR3 protein: CASSSNSGRALEQYF. In nucleotides, the CDR3 is TGTGCCAGCAGCTCCAATAGCGGGAGGGCCCTCGAGCAGTACTTC.

This clonotype was picked up many times. The chain combines TRBV20-1 with TRBJ2-7; unclear D gene. V lost 8 bases and J 1 base, leaving 15 bases between the germline ends. Germline V gene data show CDR1 as DFQATT and CDR2 as SNEGSKA (reference sequence). CDR3 length: 13 residues. Here the CDR3 DNA reads TGCAGTATTGGACGGTCAAGGTCCTACGAGCAGTACTTC. This sequence encodes CSIGRSRSYEQYF.

This clonotype occurred a few times. The gene calls are TRBV20-1 and TRBJ2-3; 12 bases align to TRBD2. The CDR3 spans 16 residues. The V and J ends lost 0 bases and 1 base, in that order; junction bases with no gene match: 2. Looked up from germline, CDR1 is DFQATT and CDR2 is SNEGSKA (reference sequence). As DNA, the CDR3 is TGCAGTGCTAGAGATAGACTAGCGGGGGGCACAGATACGCAGTATTTT. It yields the protein CSARDRLAGGTDTQYF.

This clonotype was seen at least ten times. The chain carries TRBV12-3 or TRBV12-4 and TRBJ2-5; 8 bases fit TRBD2. V shed 8 bases and J 4 bases; nucleotides not matched to a gene: 3. CDR3 size: 12 residues. CDR3 in amino acids: CASGLAGETQYF. The CDR3 bases are TGTGCCAGCGGCCTAGCGGGAGAGACCCAGTACTTC.

The chain carries TRBV12-3 or TRBV12-4 and TRBJ2-2; TRBD1 might be the D (7 bases). The CDR3 has 17 amino acids. V was clipped by 2 bases and J by 0 bases, with 13 bases between them. Written as DNA, the CDR3 is TGTGCCAGCAGTTTATCGCGGGACAGAACGAACACCGGGGAGCTGTTTTTT. It specifies CASSLSRDRTNTGELFF.

The genes are TRBV5-1 and TRBJ2-7; unclear D gene. Germline V gene sequence: CDR1 SGHRS, CDR2 YFSETQ. Trimming removed 4 bases at V and 1 base at J, with 15 bases between. There are 15 residues in the CDR3. This chain's CDR3 is CASSQEAQSSYEQYF. CDR3 DNA: TGCGCCAGCAGCCAAGAGGCACAGTCTTCCTACGAGCAGTACTTC.

The chain couples TRBV29-1 to TRBJ2-1, with 8 bases identical to TRBD2. This CDR3 spans 14 amino acids. Germline CDR1 reads SQVTM; CDR2 reads ANQGSEA. The chain's CDR3 is CTGASGGRYNEQFF. DNA of the CDR3: TGCACCGGGGCGTCGGGAGGGCGATACAATGAGCAGTTCTTC.